This T cell receptor beta chain is from a study of CD8+ T cells in alopecia areata. Study-wide points: Relative to mice, TCR sharing across patients was less clear, a difference possibly HLA-related. For lesional scalp, especially alopecia totalis/universalis, clonality was higher than in normal scalp.

The V gene lost 2 bases and the J gene lost 0 bases, with 5 bases spanning the gap. The germline gives CDR1 MNHEY, CDR2 SVGAGI. The CDR3 covers 15 residues. The authors extracted RNA and reverse transcribed it into cDNA as the sequencing template. The table came from immunoSEQ multiplex PCR; TCRdb's copy has only in-frame clones and leaves some out. The sample shows 100,000 to 150,000 clones, around 50% of them seen only once. Specimens obtained from alopecia areata patients comprised lesional scalp punch biopsies and peripheral blood. The sorting of PBMCs gave CD4+ and CD8+ T cells. As for this clone: Its target is not known.

The source of this sequence is a human donor with alopecia areata. Input material: NKG2D-low CD8+ T cells sorted from blood. The chain recombines TRBV6-5 with TRBJ2-6, with D uncertain. CDR3 protein: CASSYGSSGANVLTF. CDR3 bases: TGTGCCAGCAGTTACGGGTCCTCTGGGGCCAACGTCCTGACTTTC.